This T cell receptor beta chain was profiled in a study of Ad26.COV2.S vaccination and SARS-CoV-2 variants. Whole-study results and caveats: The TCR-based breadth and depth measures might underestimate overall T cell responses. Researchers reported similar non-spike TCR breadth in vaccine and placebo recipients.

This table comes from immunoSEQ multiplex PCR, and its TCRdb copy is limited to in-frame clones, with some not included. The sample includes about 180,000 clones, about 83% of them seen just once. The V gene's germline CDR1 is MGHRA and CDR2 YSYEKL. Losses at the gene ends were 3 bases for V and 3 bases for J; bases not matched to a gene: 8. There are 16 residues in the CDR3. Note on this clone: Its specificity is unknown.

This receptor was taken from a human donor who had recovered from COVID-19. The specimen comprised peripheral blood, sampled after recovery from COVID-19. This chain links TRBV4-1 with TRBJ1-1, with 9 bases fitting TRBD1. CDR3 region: CASSHSGTGWDTEAFF. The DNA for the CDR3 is TGCGCCAGCAGCCATTCCGGGACAGGGTGGGACACTGAAGCTTTCTTT.